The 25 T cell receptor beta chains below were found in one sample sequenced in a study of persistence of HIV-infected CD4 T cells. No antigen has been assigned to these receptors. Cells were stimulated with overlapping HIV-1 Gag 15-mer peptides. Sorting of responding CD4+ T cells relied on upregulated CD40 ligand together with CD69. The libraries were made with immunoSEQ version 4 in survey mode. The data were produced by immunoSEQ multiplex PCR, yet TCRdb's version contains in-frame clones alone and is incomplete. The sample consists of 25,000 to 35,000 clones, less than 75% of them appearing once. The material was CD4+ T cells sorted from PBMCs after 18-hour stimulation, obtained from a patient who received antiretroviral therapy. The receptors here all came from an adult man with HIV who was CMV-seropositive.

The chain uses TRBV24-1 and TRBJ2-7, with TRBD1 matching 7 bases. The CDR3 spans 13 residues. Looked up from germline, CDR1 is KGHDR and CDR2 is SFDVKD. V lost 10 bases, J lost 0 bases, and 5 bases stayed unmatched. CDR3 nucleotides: TGTGCCACTGGGGACAGTTACTCCTACGAGCAGTACTTC. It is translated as CATGDSYSYEQYF.

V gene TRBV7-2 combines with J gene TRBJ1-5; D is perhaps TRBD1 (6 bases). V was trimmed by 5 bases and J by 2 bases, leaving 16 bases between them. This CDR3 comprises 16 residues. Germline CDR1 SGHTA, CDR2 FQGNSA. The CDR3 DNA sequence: TGTGCCAGCAGCCCAGGTGCGGGGGGCCGCAATCAGCCCCAGCATTTT. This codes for CASSPGAGGRNQPQHF.

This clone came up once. The CDR3 loop is CASSMIQRTDNEQFF. In DNA form, the CDR3 reads TGTGCCAGTAGTATGATACAGCGGACCGACAATGAGCAGTTCTTC. The V and J genes are TRBV19 and TRBJ2-1; D is perhaps TRBD2 (5 bases). There are 15 residues in the CDR3. The V gene lost 3 bases and the J gene lost 5 bases, with 14 bases spanning the gap. Germline V gives CDR1 LNHDA, CDR2 SQIVND (reference sequence).

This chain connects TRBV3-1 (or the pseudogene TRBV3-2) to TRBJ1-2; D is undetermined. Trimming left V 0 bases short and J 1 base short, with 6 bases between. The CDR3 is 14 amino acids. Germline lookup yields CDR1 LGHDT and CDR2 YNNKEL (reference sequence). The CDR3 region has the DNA TGTGCCAGCAGCCAAGATTGGTATAACTATGGCTACACCTTC. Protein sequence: CASSQDWYNYGYTF.

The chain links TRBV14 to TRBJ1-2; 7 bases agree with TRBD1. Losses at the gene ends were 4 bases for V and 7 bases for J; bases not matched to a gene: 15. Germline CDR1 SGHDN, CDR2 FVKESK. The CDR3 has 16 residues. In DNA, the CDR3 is TGTGCCAGCAGCCCCCAGAAGGGGGCGCAGGTACGTGGCTACACCTTC. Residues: CASSPQKGAQVRGYTF.

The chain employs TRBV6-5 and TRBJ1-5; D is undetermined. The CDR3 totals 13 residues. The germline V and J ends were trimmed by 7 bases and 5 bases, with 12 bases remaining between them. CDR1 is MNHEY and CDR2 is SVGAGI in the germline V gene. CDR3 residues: CASKSGSHQPQHF. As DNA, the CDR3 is TGTGCCAGCAAGTCCGGGAGTCATCAGCCCCAGCATTTT.

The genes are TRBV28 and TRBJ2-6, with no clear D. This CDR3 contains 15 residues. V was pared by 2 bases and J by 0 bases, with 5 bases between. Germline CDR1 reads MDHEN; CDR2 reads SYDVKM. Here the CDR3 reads CASSLAASGANVLTF. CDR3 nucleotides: TGTGCCAGCAGTTTAGCGGCCTCTGGGGCCAACGTCCTGACTTTC.

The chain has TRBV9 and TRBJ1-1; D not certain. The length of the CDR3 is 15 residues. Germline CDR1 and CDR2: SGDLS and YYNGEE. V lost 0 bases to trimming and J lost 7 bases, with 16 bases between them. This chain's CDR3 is CASSVESYLSSEAFF. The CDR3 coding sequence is TGTGCCAGCAGCGTAGAGTCCTATCTATCTAGTGAAGCTTTCTTT. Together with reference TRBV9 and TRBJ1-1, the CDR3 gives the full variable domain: DSGVTQTPKHLITATGQRVTLRCSPRSGDLSVYWYQQSLDQGLQFLIQYYNGEERAKGNILERFSAQQFPDLHSELNLSSLELGDSALYFCASSVESYLSSEAFFGQGTRLTVV.

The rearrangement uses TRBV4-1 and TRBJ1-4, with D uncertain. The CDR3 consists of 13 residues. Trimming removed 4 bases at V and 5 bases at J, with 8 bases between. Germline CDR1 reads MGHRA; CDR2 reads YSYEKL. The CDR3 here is CASSRWQNEKLFF. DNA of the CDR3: TGCGCCAGCAGCCGTTGGCAGAATGAAAAACTGTTTTTT.

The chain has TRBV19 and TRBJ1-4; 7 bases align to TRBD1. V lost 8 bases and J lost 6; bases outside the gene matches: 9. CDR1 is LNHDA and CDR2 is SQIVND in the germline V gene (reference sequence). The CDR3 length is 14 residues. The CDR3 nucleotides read TGTGCCAGTCGACCGACAGGGTTAGATGAAAAACTGTTTTTT. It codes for CASRPTGLDEKLFF.

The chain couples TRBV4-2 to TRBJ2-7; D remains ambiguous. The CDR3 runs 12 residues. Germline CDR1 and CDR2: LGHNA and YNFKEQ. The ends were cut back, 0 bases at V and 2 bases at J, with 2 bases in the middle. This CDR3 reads CASSQDPYEQYF. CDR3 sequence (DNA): TGTGCCAGCAGCCAAGATCCCTACGAGCAGTACTTC.

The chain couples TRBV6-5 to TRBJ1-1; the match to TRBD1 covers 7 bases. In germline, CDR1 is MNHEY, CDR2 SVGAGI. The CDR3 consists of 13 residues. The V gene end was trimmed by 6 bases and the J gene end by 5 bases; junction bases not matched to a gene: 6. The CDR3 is CASRKTGTTEAFF. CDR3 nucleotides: TGTGCCAGCAGGAAGACAGGGACAACTGAAGCTTTCTTT.

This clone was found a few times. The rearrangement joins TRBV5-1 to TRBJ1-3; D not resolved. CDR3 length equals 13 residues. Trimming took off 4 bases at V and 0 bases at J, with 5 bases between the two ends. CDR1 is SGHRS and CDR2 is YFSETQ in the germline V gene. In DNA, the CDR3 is TGCGCCAGCAGCCCGGACTCTGGAAACACCATATATTTT. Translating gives CASSPDSGNTIYF. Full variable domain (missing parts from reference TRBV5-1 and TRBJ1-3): KAGVTQTPRYLIKTRGQQVTLSCSPISGHRSVSWYQQTPGQGLQFLFEYFSETQRNKGNFPGRFSGRQFSNSRSEMNVSTLELGDSALYLCASSPDSGNTIYFGEGSWLTVV.

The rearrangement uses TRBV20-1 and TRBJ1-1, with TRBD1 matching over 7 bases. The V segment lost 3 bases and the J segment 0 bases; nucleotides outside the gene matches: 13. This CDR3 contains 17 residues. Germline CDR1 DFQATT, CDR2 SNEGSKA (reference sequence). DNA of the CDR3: TGCAGTGCTAGTCTGAGTGGGACAGCGGCCGTGAACACTGAAGCTTTCTTT. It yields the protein CSASLSGTAAVNTEAFF.

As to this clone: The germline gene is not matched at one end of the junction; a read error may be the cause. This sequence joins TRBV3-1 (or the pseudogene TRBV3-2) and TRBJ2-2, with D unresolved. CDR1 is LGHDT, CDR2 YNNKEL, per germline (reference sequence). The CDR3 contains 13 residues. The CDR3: CASSQEPPSARIF. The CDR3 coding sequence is TGTGCCAGCAGCCAAGAACCTCCTTCGGCCCGGATTTTT.

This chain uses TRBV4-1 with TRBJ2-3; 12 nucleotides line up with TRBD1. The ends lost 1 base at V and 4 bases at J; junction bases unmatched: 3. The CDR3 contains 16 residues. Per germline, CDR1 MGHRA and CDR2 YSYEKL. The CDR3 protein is CASSQVGQGAADTQYF. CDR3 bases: TGCGCCAGCAGCCAAGTGGGACAGGGGGCAGCAGATACGCAGTATTTT.

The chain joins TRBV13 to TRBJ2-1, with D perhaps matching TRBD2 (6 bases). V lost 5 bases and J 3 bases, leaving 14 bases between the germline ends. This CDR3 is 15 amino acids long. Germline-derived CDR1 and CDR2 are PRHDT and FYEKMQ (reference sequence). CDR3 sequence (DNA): TGTGCCAGCAGCCTAAAGGGCGGGGACTACAATGAGCAGTTCTTC. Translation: CASSLKGGDYNEQFF.

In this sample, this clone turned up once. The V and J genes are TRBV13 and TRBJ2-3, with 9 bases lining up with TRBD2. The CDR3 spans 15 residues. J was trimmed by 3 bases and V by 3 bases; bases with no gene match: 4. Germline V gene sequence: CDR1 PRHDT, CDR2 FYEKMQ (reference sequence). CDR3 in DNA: TGTGCCAGCAGCTTTAAGCGGGGGGTGACAGATACGCAGTATTTT. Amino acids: CASSFKRGVTDTQYF.

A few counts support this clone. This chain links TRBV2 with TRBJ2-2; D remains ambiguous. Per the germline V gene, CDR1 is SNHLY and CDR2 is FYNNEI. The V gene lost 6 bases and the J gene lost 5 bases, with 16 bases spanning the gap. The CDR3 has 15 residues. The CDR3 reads CASRPYLSGTGELFF. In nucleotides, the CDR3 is TGTGCCAGCAGACCCTACCTGTCGGGTACCGGGGAGCTGTTTTTT.

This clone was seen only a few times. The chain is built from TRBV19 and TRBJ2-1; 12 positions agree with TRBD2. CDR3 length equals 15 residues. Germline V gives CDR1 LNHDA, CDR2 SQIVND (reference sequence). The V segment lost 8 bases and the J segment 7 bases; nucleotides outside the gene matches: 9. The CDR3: CASAETSGGRNEQFF. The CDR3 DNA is TGTGCCAGTGCTGAGACTAGCGGGGGAAGGAATGAGCAGTTCTTC.

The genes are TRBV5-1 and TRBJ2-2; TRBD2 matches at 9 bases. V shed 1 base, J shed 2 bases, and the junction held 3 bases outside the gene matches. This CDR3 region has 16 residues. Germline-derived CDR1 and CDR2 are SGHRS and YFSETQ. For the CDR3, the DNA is TGCGCCAGCAGCTTGAATAGCGGGGGAAACACCGGGGAGCTGTTTTTT. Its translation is CASSLNSGGNTGELFF. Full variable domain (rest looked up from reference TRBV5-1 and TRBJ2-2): KAGVTQTPRYLIKTRGQQVTLSCSPISGHRSVSWYQQTPGQGLQFLFEYFSETQRNKGNFPGRFSGRQFSNSRSEMNVSTLELGDSALYLCASSLNSGGNTGELFFGEGSRLTVL.

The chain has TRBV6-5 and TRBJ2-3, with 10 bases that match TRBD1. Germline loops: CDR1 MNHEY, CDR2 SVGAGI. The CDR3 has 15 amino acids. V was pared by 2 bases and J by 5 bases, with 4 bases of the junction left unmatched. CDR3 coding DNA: TGTGCCAGCAGTTACGACAGGGGGCGCGGAGATACGCAGTATTTT. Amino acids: CASSYDRGRGDTQYF.

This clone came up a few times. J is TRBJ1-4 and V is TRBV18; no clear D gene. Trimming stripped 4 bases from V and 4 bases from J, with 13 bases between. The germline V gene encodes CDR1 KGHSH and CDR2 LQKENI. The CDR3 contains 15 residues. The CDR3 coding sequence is TGTGCCAGCTCACACGGCCCCGACAATAATGAAAAACTGTTTTTT. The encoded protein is CASSHGPDNNEKLFF.

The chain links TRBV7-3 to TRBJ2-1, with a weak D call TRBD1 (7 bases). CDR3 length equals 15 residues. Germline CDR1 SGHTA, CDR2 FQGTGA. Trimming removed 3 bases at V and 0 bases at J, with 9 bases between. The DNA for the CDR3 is TGTGCCAGCAGCTTTCAGGGGGGCTCCTACAATGAGCAGTTCTTC. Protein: CASSFQGGSYNEQFF.

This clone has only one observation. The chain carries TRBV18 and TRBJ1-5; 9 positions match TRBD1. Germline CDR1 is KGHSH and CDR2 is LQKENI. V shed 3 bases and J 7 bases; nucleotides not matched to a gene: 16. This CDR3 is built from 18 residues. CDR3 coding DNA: TGTGCCAGCTCACCCCTTCCGGGACAGGGCGCACTAAACCAGCCCCAGCATTTT. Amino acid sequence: CASSPLPGQGALNQPQHF.